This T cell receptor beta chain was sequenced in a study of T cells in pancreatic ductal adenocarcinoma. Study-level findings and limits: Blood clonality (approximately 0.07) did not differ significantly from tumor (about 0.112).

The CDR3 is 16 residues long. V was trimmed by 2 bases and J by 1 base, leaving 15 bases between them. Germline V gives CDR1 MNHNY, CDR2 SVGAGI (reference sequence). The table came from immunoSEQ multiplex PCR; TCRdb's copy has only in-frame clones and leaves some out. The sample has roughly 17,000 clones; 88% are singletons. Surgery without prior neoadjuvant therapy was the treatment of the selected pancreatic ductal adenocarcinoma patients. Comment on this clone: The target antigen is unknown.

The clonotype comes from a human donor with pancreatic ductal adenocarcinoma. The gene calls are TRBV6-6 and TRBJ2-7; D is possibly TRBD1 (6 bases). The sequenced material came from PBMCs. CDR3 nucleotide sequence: TGTGCCAGCAGTTACCCAGCCAAGACAGGTTCCTACGAGCAGTACTTC. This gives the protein CASSYPAKTGSYEQYF.